The present entry profiles one TCR beta chain with its context. Its antigen is unknown. Per-nucleotide qualities are absent, and no much larger clonotype sits a single base away. V drops 6 bases and J drops 1 base, leaving 15 bases in between. The CDR3 numbers 15 residues from cysteine through phenylalanine. CDR3 DNA only is kept here, 45 bases in frame from base 1. Per the germline V gene, MNHEY is the CDR1 and SVGAGI is the CDR2. This sample was taken from a study of T cell changes during pregnancy in multiple sclerosis (dated by TCRdb to the late 2010s). Regarding the complete study: In women with multiple sclerosis, the researchers looked at how the T cell repertoire shifted as pregnancy progressed.

The library came from the immunoSEQ multiplex PCR assay. TCRdb took over this immuneACCESS table, retaining in-frame rearrangements with V and J assigned. Such tables are incomplete; in checked studies, under half of the missing clones stem from an unresolved V gene, and the remainder is unexplained. The sample table shows 91,000 or so clones, and 85% to 95% are seen once. Approximately 2% of the sample rests with the top ten. The TCR comes from a female donor with multiple sclerosis, enrolled in a pregnancy study. This specimen consisted of peripheral blood, obtained after pregnancy. The chain joins TRBV6-5 to TRBJ1-1; the D gene cannot be resolved reliably. DNA sequence: TGTGCCAGCAGGGCCGAAGGGAGGAAGAACACTGAAGCTTTCTTT. It translates to CASRAEGRKNTEAFF.